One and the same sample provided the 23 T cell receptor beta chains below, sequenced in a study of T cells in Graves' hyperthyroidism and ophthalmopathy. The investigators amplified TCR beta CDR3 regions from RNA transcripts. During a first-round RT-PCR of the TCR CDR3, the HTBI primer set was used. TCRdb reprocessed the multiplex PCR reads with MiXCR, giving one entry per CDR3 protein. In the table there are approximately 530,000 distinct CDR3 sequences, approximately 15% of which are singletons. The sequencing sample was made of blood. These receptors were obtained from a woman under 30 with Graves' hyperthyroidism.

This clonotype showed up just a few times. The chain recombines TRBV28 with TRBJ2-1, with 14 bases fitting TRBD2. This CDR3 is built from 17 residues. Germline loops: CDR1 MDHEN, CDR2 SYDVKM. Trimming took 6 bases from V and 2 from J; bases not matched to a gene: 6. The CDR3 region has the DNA TGTGCCAGCAGCAAGGGACTAGCGGGAGTCGCCTACAATGAGCAGTTCTTC. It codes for CASSKGLAGVAYNEQFF. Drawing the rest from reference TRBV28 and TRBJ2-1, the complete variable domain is DVKVTQSSRYLVKRTGEKVFLECVQDMDHENMFWYRQDPGLGLRLIYFSYDVKMKEKGDIPEGYSVSREKKERFSLILESASTNQTSMYLCASSKGLAGVAYNEQFFGPGTRLTVL.

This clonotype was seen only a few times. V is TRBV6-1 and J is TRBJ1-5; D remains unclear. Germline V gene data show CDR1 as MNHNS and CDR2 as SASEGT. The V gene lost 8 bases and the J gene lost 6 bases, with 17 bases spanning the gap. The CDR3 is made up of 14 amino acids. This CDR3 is CASDPSGSSQPQHF. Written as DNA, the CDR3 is TGTGCCAGCGACCCGAGCGGCTCGAGTCAGCCCCAGCATTTT.

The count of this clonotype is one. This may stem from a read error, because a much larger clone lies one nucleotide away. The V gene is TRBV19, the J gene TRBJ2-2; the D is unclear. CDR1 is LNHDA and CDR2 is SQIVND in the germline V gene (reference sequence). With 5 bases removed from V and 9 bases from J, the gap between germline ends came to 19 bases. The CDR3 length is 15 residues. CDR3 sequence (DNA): TGTGCCAGTAGTGTACTCAGTCAACGGACGAGGGAGCTGTTTTTT. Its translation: CASSVLSQRTRELFF.

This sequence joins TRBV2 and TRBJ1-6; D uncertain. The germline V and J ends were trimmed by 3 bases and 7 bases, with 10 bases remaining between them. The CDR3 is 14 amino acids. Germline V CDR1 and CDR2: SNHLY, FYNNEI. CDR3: CASSDDGLNSPLHF. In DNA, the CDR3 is TGTGCCAGCAGTGACGACGGACTAAATTCACCCCTCCACTTT.

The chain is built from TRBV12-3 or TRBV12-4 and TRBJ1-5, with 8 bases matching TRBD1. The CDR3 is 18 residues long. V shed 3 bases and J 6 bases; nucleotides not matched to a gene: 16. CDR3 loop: CASSFVGQGRFGGQPQHF. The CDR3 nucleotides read TGTGCCAGCAGTTTCGTAGGACAGGGACGCTTTGGGGGTCAGCCCCAGCATTTT.

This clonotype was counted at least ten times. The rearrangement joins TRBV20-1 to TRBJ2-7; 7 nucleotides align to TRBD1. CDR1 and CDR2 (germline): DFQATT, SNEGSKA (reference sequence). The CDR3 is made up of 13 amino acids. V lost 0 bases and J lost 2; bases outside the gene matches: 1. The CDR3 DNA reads TGCAGTGCTAGAGAGGGACAGACCTACGAGCAGTACTTC. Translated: CSAREGQTYEQYF.

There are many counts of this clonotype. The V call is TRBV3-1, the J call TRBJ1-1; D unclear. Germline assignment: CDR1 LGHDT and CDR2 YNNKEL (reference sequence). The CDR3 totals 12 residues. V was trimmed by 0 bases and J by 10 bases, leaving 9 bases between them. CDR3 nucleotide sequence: TGTGCCAGCAGCCAAGATCTGGCAGCAGCTTTCTTT. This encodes CASSQDLAAAFF.

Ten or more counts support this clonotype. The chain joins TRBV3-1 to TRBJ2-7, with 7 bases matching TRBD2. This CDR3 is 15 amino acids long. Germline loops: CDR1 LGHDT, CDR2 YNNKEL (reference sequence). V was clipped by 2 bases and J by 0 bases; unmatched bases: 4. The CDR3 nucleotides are TGTGCCAGCAGCCAAAGCGGGGCGAGCTCCTACGAGCAGTACTTC. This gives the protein CASSQSGASSYEQYF.

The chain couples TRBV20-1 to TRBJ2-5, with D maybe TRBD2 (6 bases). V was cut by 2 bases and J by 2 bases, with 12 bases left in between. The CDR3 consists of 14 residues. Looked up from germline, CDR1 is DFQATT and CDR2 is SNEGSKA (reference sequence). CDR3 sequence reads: CSARRWGDQETQYF. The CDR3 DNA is TGCAGTGCTAGAAGGTGGGGGGATCAAGAGACCCAGTACTTC.

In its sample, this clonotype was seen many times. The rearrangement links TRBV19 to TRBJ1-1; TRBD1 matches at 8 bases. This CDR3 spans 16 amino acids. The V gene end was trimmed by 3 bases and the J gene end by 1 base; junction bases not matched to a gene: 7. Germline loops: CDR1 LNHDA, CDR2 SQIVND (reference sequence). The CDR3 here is CASSIFRTGTNTEAFF. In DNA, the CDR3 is TGTGCCAGTAGTATCTTCCGGACAGGGACGAACACTGAAGCTTTCTTT.

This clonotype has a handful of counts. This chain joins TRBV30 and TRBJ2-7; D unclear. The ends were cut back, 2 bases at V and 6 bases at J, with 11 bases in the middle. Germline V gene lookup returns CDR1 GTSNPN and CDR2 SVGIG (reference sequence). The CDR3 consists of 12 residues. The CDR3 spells CAWSPRSLEQYF. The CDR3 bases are TGTGCCTGGAGTCCTCGCTCCCTCGAGCAGTACTTC.

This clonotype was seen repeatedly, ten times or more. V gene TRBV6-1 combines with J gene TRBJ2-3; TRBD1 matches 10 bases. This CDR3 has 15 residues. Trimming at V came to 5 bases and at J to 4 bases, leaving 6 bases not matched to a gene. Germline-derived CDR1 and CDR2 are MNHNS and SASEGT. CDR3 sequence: CASSHIGQGADTQYF. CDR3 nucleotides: TGTGCCAGCAGTCACATTGGACAGGGGGCAGATACGCAGTATTTT.

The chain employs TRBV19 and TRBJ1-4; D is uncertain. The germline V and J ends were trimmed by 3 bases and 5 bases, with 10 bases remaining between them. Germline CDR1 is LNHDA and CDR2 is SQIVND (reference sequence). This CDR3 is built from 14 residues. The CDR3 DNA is TGTGCCAGTAGTATCGGCCGGGTAAATGAAAAACTGTTTTTT. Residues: CASSIGRVNEKLFF.

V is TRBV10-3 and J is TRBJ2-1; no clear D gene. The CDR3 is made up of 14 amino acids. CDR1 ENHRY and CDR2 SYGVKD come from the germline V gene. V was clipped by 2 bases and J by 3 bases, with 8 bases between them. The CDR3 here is CAISEGRHYNEQFF. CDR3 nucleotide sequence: TGTGCCATCAGTGAGGGGCGGCACTACAATGAGCAGTTCTTC.

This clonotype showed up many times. The CDR3 nucleotides read TGTGCCAGCAGTTTAACCGATTGGGTGGAGACCCAGTACTTC. Translating it yields CASSLTDWVETQYF. The genes are TRBV12-3 or TRBV12-4 and TRBJ2-5; D call uncertain. V shed 2 bases and J shed 5 bases, with 12 bases lying between them. The CDR3 has 14 residues.

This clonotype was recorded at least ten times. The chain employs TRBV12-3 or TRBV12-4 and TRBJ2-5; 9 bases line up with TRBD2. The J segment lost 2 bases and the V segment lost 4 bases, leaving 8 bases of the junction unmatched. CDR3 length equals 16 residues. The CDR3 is CASSSMLAGSQETQYF. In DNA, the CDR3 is TGTGCCAGCAGTTCAATGCTAGCGGGGTCGCAAGAGACCCAGTACTTC.

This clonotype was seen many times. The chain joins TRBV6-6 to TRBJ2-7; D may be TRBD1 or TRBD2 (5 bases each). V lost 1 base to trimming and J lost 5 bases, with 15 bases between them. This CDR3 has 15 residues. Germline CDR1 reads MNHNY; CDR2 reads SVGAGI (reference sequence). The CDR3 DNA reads TGTGCCAGCAGTTACTTGAGCAGGGACCCCCACGAGCAGTACTTC. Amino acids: CASSYLSRDPHEQYF.

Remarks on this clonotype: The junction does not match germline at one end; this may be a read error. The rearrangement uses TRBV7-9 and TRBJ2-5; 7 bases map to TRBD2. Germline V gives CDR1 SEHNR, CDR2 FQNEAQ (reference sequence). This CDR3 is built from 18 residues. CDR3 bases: TGCGCCAGCAGCCAACTCCCAAGGCGGGGGACCTACCAAGAGACCCAGTACTTC. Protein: CASSQLPRRGTYQETQYF.

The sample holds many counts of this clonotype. This CDR3 is CSAGLGRNEQFF. The DNA for the CDR3 is TGCAGCGCCGGTCTAGGGCGCAATGAGCAGTTCTTC. The rearrangement joins TRBV29-1 to TRBJ2-1, with unresolved D. This CDR3 contains 12 residues. V lost 7 bases and J 6 bases, leaving 13 bases between the germline ends. Germline-derived CDR1 and CDR2 are SQVTM and ANQGSEA.

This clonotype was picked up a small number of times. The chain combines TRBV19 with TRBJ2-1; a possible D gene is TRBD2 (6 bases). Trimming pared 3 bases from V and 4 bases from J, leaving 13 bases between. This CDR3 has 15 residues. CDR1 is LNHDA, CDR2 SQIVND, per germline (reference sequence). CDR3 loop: CASSIGSGYYNEQFF. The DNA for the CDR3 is TGTGCCAGTAGTATTGGTAGCGGCTATTACAATGAGCAGTTCTTC.

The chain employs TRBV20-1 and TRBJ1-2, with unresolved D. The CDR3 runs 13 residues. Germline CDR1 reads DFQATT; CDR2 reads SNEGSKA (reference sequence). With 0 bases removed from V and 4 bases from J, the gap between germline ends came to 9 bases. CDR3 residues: CSARDRGFYGYTF. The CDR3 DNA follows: TGCAGTGCTAGAGATCGGGGATTCTATGGCTACACCTTC.

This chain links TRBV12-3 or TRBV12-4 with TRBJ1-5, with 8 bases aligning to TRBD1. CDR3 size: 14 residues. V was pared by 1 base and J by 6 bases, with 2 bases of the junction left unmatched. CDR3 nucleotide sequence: TGTGCCAGCAGTTTAGGGGACAGGCTTCAGCCCCAGCATTTT. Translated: CASSLGDRLQPQHF.

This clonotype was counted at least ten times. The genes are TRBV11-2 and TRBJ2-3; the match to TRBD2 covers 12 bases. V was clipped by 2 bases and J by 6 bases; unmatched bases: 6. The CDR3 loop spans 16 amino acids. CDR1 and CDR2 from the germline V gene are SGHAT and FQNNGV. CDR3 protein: CASSLRLAGVGDTQYF. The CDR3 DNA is TGTGCCAGCAGCTTACGACTAGCGGGGGTGGGGGATACGCAGTATTTT.